The 8 T cell receptor beta chains in this list originate from one sample, sequenced in a study of T-cell reconstitution after alpha-beta-depleted transplantation in children. As it was prepared, the TCRbeta library received unique molecular identifiers. Each CDR3 protein gets one entry after TCRdb re-called the PCR reads with MiXCR. The top ten clones hold around two fifths of a sample with approximately 47,000 distinct CDR3 sequences, approximately 52% of them seen once. This material consisted of peripheral blood, taken before TCRalphabeta/CD19-depleted stem cell transplant. These receptors originate from a boy less than two years old with SCID, due to receive a stem cell transplant.

There are many counts of this clonotype. This chain connects TRBV20-1 to TRBJ2-1; D tentatively fits TRBD1 or TRBD2 (5 bases each). Germline-derived CDR1 and CDR2 are DFQATT and SNEGSKA (reference sequence). CDR3 size: 16 residues. Trimming took 3 bases from V and 3 from J, leaving 18 bases between them. Here the CDR3 reads CSARDHRDLIYNEQFF. The CDR3 DNA follows: TGCAGTGCTAGGGATCACCGGGACCTGATCTACAATGAGCAGTTCTTC.

V is TRBV7-8 and J is TRBJ2-1; 7 bases are a match to TRBD1. Germline V gene data show CDR1 as SGHVS and CDR2 as FQNEAQ. The CDR3 covers 16 residues. The V segment lost 4 bases and the J segment 1 base; nucleotides outside the gene matches: 7. The CDR3 DNA sequence: TGTGCCAGCAGCTCATACGGACAGGCGTCCTACAATGAGCAGTTCTTC. Translated: CASSSYGQASYNEQFF.

This clonotype was seen a single time. The chain uses TRBV4-2 and TRBJ1-2; 10 nucleotides match TRBD1. The junction had 9 bases not matched to a gene; V was cut back by 0 bases and J by 5 bases. The germline CDR1 and CDR2 sequences are LGHNA and YNFKEQ. CDR3 length equals 17 residues. Here the CDR3 DNA reads TGTGCCAGCAGCCAAGATTTTGGGGACAGGGGATGGTATGGCTACACCTTC. This sequence encodes CASSQDFGDRGWYGYTF.

The chain is built from TRBV20-1 and TRBJ2-7; TRBD2 aligns across 8 bases. CDR1 is DFQATT and CDR2 is SNEGSKA in the germline V gene (reference sequence). The J segment lost 6 bases and the V segment lost 4 bases, leaving 14 bases of the junction unmatched. The CDR3 is 15 residues long. CDR3: CSATARGGQWGEQYF. In DNA, the CDR3 is TGCAGTGCTACCGCTCGGGGGGGTCAATGGGGCGAGCAGTACTTC.

This clonotype was detected once. The rearrangement links TRBV5-1 to TRBJ2-5, with 9 bases fitting TRBD1. The CDR3 spans 17 residues. The V segment lost 0 bases and the J segment 0 bases; nucleotides outside the gene matches: 6. Germline values: CDR1 SGHRS, CDR2 YFSETQ. The CDR3 reads CASSLDGTGTYQETQYF. In DNA form, the CDR3 reads TGCGCCAGCAGCTTGGACGGGACAGGGACATACCAAGAGACCCAGTACTTC.

The rearrangement uses TRBV9 and TRBJ2-5; D gene ambiguous. The CDR3 is 14 amino acids. Germline V gives CDR1 SGDLS, CDR2 YYNGEE. V was pared by 4 bases and J by 1 base, with 11 bases between. CDR3 in amino acids: CASSPGGSQETQYF. The CDR3 DNA follows: TGTGCCAGCAGCCCAGGTGGGTCCCAAGAGACCCAGTACTTC. Based on the CDR3 plus reference TRBV9 and TRBJ2-5, the full variable domain is DSGVTQTPKHLITATGQRVTLRCSPRSGDLSVYWYQQSLDQGLQFLIQYYNGEERAKGNILERFSAQQFPDLHSELNLSSLELGDSALYFCASSPGGSQETQYFGPGTRLLVL.

In this sample, this clonotype turned up a few times. The chain carries TRBV3-1 and TRBJ2-5; 12 nucleotides align to TRBD1. The CDR3 totals 17 residues. Germline V gene sequence: CDR1 LGHDT, CDR2 YNNKEL (reference sequence). The junction had 9 bases not matched to a gene; V was cut back by 0 bases and J by 7 bases. The CDR3 spells CASSQELWDRGPGTQYF. The CDR3 DNA follows: TGTGCCAGCAGCCAAGAATTGTGGGACAGGGGGCCGGGGACCCAGTACTTC.

This clonotype was recorded a few times. The rearrangement joins TRBV29-1 to TRBJ2-5; TRBD1 agrees at 8 bases. Germline V gene lookup returns CDR1 SQVTM and CDR2 ANQGSEA. V was clipped by 5 bases and J by 2 bases; unmatched bases: 7. The length of the CDR3 is 14 residues. CDR3 region: CSVRPGQVQETQYF. In nucleotides, the CDR3 is TGCAGCGTTCGCCCGGGACAGGTACAAGAGACCCAGTACTTC.